The rows below give T cell receptor beta chains drawn from one sample of a study of blood T cell repertoires in COVID-19. Method: immunoSEQ multiplex PCR; TCRdb's copy keeps in-frame clones and lacks some. Of about 410,000 clones listed, 80% to 95% are singletons. The sample was PBMCs or T cells enriched from blood (not recorded which). The receptors stem from a man in his late teens or twenties who had recovered from COVID-19. Each CDR3 is given with its conserved first and last residue.

TRBJ2-1	TRBV5-4	CASSSTSGGNYEQFF
TRBJ1-5	TRBV27	CASSLEGGHQPQHF
TRBJ2-1	TRBV27	CASSSPGVSSYNEQFF
TRBJ2-1	TRBV6-6	CAAGGLAINEQFF
TRBJ1-2	TRBV15	CATSFRTVGYTF
TRBJ2-1	TRBV9	CASSLKAGGPYNEQFF
TRBJ1-5	TRBV15	CATSRLTGDFSNQPQHF
TRBJ1-2	TRBV19	CASSPDGGLVIYGYTF
TRBJ1-2	TRBV5-1	CASSFTTGSGGYTF
TRBJ2-2	TRBV7-9	CASSLGARGELFF
TRBJ2-7	TRBV11-3	CASSLTREREQYF